There are a few counts of the clone carrying this T cell receptor (beta chain). The antigen remains unidentified. The data belong to a study of regulatory T cells in long-lasting Graves disease. Construction of TCR beta libraries relied on iRepertoire HTBI primers and on Arm-PCR targeting CDR3 regions. How the authors handled the data: Throughout the samples, researchers identified 62 TRBV and roughly 13 TRBJ segments. TCRdb itself ran the multiplex PCR reads through MiXCR, one entry per CDR3 protein. V and J calls and clone size were set by TCRdb, not the authors. The repertoire holds roughly 380,000 distinct CDR3 sequences, with approximately 15% as singletons. Germline assignment: CDR1 MDHEN and CDR2 SYDVKM. V lost 2 bases and J lost 5, with 9 bases in between. The CDR3 runs 13 residues. Time point denoted: newly diagnosed GD, antithyroid drugs for less than 3 months. The TCR library was made from RNA that had been extracted from PBMCs in TRIzol.

Notes on the study in general: Persistent patients shared more public clonotypes (about 2,700) than new patients (about 930).

These data were also filed under a second study, of T cells in Graves' hyperthyroidism and ophthalmopathy. That publication notes: Researchers ran a first-round RT-PCR on the TCR CDR3 using the HTBI primer set. The authors' 13 V-J model separated ophthalmopathy from stable hyperthyroidism.

The receptor was derived from a man aged 35-49 years with Graves disease. Sequences were derived from peripheral blood mononuclear cells (PBMCs), sampled at new diagnosis, from a patient treated with antithyroid drugs. The V gene is TRBV28, the J gene TRBJ2-5; D gene uncertain. CDR3 protein: CASSLIVGETQYF. The CDR3 nucleotides read TGTGCCAGCAGTTTAATTGTCGGGGAGACCCAGTACTTC.